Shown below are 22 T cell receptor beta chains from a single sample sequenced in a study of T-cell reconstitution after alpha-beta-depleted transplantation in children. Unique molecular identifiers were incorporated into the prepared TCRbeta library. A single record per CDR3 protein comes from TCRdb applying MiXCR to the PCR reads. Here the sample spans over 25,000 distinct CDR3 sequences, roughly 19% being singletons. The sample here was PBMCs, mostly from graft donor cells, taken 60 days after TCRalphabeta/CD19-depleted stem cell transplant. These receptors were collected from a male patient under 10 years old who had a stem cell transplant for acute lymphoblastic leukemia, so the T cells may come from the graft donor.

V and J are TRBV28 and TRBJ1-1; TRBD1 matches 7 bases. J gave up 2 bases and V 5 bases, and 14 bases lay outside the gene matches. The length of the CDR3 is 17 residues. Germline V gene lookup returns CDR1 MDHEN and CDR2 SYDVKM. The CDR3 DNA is TGTGCCAGCAGTCTCTCCCGACAGGGAAGGTTTAACACTGAAGCTTTCTTT. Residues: CASSLSRQGRFNTEAFF.

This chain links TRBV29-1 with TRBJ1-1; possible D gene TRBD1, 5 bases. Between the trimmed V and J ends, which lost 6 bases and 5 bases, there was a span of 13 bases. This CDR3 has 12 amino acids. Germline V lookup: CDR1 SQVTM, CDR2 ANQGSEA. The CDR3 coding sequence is TGCAGCGTAGAGGGGAAAAGGACTGAAGCTTTCTTT. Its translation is CSVEGKRTEAFF.

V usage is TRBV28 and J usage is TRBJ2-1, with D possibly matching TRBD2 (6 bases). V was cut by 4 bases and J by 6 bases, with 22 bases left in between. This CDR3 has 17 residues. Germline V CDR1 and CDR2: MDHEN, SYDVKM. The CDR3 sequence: CASSSPTAGQGGNEQFF. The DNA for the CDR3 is TGTGCCAGCAGTTCCCCCACGGCGGGGCAGGGCGGCAATGAGCAGTTCTTC.

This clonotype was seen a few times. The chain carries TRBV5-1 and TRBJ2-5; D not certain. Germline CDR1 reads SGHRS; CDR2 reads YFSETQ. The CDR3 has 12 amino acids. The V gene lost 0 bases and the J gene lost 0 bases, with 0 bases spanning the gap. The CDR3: CASSLDQETQYF. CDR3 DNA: TGCGCCAGCAGCTTGGACCAAGAGACCCAGTACTTC.

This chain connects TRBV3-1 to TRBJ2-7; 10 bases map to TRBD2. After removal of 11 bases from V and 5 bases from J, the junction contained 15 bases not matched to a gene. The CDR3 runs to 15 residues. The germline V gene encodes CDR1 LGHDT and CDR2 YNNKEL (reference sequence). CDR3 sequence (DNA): TGTGCCTCCTCCCAGCAAGCGGGAGGGCCCAACGAGCAGTACTTC. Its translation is CASSQQAGGPNEQYF.

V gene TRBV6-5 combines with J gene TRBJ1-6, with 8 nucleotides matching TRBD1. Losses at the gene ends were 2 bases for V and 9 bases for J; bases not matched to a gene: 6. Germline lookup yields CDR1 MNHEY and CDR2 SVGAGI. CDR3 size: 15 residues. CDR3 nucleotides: TGTGCCAGCAGTTACGACTGGACAGGGAGTTCACCCCTCCACTTT. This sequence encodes CASSYDWTGSSPLHF.

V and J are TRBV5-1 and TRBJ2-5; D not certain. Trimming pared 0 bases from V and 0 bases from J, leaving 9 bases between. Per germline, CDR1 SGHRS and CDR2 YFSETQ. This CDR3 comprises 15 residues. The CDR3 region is CASSLVPEYQETQYF. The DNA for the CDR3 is TGCGCCAGCAGCTTGGTACCGGAATACCAAGAGACCCAGTACTTC. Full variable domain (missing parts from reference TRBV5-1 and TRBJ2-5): KAGVTQTPRYLIKTRGQQVTLSCSPISGHRSVSWYQQTPGQGLQFLFEYFSETQRNKGNFPGRFSGRQFSNSRSEMNVSTLELGDSALYLCASSLVPEYQETQYFGPGTRLLVL.

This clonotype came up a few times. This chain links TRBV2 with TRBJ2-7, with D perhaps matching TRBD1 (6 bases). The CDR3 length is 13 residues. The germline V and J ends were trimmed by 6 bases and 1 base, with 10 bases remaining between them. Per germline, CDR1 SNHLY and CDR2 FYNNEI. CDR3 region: CASSVGHSYEQYF. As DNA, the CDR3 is TGTGCCAGCAGCGTGGGACATTCCTACGAGCAGTACTTC.

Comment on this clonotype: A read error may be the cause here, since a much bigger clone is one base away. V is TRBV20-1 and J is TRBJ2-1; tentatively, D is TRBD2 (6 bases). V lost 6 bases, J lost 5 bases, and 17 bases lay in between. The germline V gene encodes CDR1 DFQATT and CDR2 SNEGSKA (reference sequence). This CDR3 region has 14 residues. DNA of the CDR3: TGCAGTGCCGCAGCCGGGACTGACAACAATGAGCAGTTCTTC. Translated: CSAAAGTDNNEQFF.

CDR3 loop: CASSAVGGETQYF. Here the CDR3 DNA reads TGTGCCAGCAGCGCAGTCGGTGGTGAGACCCAGTACTTC. The rearrangement joins TRBV9 to TRBJ2-5; D is unclear. Germline CDR1 reads SGDLS; CDR2 reads YYNGEE. CDR3 size: 13 residues. The V end was cut by 3 bases, the J end by 5 bases, with 11 bases between.

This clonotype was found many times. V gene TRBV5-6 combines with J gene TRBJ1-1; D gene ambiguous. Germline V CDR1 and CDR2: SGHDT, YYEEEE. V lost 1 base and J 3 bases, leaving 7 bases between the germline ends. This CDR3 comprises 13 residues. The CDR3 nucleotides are TGTGCCAGCAGCTTGATCAGTTACACTGAAGCTTTCTTT. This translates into CASSLISYTEAFF.

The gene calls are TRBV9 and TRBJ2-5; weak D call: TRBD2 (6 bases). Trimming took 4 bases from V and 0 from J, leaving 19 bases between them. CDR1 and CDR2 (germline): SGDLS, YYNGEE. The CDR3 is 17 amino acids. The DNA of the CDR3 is TGTGCCAGCAGCCCCGGAACTAGCCGAACCTACCAAGAGACCCAGTACTTC. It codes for CASSPGTSRTYQETQYF. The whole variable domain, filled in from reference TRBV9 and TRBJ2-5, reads DSGVTQTPKHLITATGQRVTLRCSPRSGDLSVYWYQQSLDQGLQFLIQYYNGEERAKGNILERFSAQQFPDLHSELNLSSLELGDSALYFCASSPGTSRTYQETQYFGPGTRLLVL.

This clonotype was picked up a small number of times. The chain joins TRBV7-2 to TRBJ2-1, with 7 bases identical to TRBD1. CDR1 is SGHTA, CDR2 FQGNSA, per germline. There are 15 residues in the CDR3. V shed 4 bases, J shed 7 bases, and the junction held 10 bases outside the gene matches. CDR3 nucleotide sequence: TGTGCCAGCAGCTCGAACCCGGGACAGCGAAATGAGCAGTTCTTC. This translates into CASSSNPGQRNEQFF.

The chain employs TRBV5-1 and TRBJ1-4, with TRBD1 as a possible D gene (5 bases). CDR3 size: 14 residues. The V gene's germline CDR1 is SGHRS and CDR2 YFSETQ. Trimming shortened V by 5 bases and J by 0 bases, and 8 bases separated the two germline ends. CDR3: CASRIQATNEKLFF. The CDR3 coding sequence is TGCGCCAGCAGGATACAGGCAACTAATGAAAAACTGTTTTTT.

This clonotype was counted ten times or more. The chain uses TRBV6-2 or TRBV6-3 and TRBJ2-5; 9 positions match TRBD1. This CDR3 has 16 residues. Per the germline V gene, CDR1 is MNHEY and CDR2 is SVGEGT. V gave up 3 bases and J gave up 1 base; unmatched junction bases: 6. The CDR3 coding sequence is TGTGCCAGCAGTTATCGGACAGGGGAGGCCCAAGAGACCCAGTACTTC. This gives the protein CASSYRTGEAQETQYF.

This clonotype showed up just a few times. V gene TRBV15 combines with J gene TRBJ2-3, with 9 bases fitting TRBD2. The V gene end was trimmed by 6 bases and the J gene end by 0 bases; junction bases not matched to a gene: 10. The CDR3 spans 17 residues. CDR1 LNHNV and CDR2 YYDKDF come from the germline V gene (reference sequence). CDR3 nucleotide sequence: TGTGCCACCAGTGGGGCTAGCGGGAAAAGGAGCACAGATACGCAGTATTTT. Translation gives CATSGASGKRSTDTQYF.

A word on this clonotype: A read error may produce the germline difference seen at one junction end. CDR3 protein: CASSRSGVLNEELFF. CDR3 bases: TGTGCCAGCAGTCGTTCAGGAGTTCTTAATGAAGAACTGTTTTTT. The chain joins TRBV27 to TRBJ1-4; no definite D call. This CDR3 contains 15 residues. Germline V gene data show CDR1 as MNHEY and CDR2 as SMNVEV (reference sequence).

The CDR3 region is CASSEVAPTNEKLFF. The CDR3 region has the DNA TGTGCCAGCAGCGAAGTCGCCCCAACTAATGAAAAACTGTTTTTT. The chain has TRBV21-1 and TRBJ1-4. TRBV21-1 is labeled a pseudogene. CDR3 length equals 15 residues.

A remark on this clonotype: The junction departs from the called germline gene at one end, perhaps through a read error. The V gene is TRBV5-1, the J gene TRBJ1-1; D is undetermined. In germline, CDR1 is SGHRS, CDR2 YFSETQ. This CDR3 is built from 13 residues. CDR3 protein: CASSLGAVTEAFF. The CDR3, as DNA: TGCGCCAGCAGCTTGGGGGCGGTGACTGAAGCTTTCTTC.

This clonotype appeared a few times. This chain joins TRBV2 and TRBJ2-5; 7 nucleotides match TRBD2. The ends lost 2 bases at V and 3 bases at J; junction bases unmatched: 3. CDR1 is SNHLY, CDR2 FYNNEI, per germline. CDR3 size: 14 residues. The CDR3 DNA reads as TGTGCCAGCAGTGAATTTCTAGCGGAAGAGACCCAGTACTTC. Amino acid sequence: CASSEFLAEETQYF.

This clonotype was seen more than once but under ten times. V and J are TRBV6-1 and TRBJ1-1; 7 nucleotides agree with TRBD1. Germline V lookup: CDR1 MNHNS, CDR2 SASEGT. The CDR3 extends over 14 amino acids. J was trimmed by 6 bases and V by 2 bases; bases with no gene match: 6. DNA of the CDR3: TGTGCCAGCAGTGAACGGGTACAGGGGTCTGAAGCTTTCTTT. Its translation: CASSERVQGSEAFF.

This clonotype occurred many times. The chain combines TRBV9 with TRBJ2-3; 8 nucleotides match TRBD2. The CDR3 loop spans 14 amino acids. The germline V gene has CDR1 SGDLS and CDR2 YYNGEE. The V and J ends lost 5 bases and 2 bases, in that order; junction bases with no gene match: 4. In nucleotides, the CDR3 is TGTGCCAGCAGTCTTAGCGGGGCCACAGATACGCAGTATTTT. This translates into CASSLSGATDTQYF. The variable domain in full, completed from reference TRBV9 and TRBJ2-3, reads DSGVTQTPKHLITATGQRVTLRCSPRSGDLSVYWYQQSLDQGLQFLIQYYNGEERAKGNILERFSAQQFPDLHSELNLSSLELGDSALYFCASSLSGATDTQYFGPGTRLTVL.